Below, one T cell receptor (beta chain) is given with its context. Antigen: not known. The repertoire was sequenced with immunoSEQ multiplex PCR; TCRdb's copy has only in-frame clones and lacks some. The sample has 25,000 to 35,000 clones; roughly 84% are singletons. Per germline, CDR1 SGHRS and CDR2 YFSETQ. Trimming took 0 bases from V and 8 from J, leaving 8 bases between them. The CDR3 is 12 residues long. This record belongs to a study of T cells in localized non-small cell lung cancer. Regarding the study as a whole: Uninvolved adjacent lung showed peak T cell clonality, exceeding tumor. Greater blood T cell density accompanied longer overall survival.

The sequencing here drew on peripheral blood mononuclear cells, taken before any cancer treatment. The chain combines TRBV5-1 with TRBJ1-2; D is unresolved. The TCR was taken from a man aged 35 to 69 with stage III lung adenocarcinoma. CDR3 in amino acids: CASSLELGGYTF. In DNA, the CDR3 is TGCGCCAGCAGCTTGGAACTAGGCGGCTACACCTTC. Full variable domain (outside the CDR3, taken from reference TRBV5-1 and TRBJ1-2): KAGVTQTPRYLIKTRGQQVTLSCSPISGHRSVSWYQQTPGQGLQFLFEYFSETQRNKGNFPGRFSGRQFSNSRSEMNVSTLELGDSALYLCASSLELGGYTFGSGTRLTVV.